The 32 T cell receptor beta chains below come from one sample, sequenced in a study of Ad26.COV2.S vaccination and SARS-CoV-2 variants. The method was immunoSEQ multiplex PCR; TCRdb's version includes in-frame clones alone and lacks a portion of them. In the table there are 350,000 to 400,000 clones, about nine tenths of which are singletons. Treatment denoted: around 19 received Ad26.COV2.S at low or high dose, single or two shots; roughly five received placebo; per-sample allocation not given. Following the first vaccine or placebo injection, samples were taken on day 63. The sample in question was peripheral blood, obtained in a trial of Ad26.COV2.S vaccine versus placebo. These receptors all stem from a person aged 18-65 years who received the Ad26.COV2.S COVID-19 vaccine or a placebo.

The chain is built from TRBV5-4 and TRBJ2-2; TRBD1 agrees at 8 bases. V lost 0 bases and J lost 3; bases outside the gene matches: 7. CDR3 length equals 17 residues. Germline assignment: CDR1 SGHNT and CDR2 YYREEE (reference sequence). CDR3 bases: TGTGCCAGCAGCTTGGGACCGACAGGGGTGGACACCGGGGAGCTGTTTTTT. As protein: CASSLGPTGVDTGELFF.

This clone showed up just a few times. The chain carries TRBV28 and TRBJ1-3; D not resolved. The CDR3 covers 14 residues. Trimming shortened V by 2 bases and J by 1 base, and 6 bases separated the two germline ends. CDR1 is MDHEN, CDR2 SYDVKM, per germline. The CDR3 is CASSLLRSGNTIYF. DNA of the CDR3: TGTGCCAGCAGTTTACTTCGTTCTGGAAACACCATATATTTT. Full variable domain (remainder filled in from reference TRBV28 and TRBJ1-3): DVKVTQSSRYLVKRTGEKVFLECVQDMDHENMFWYRQDPGLGLRLIYFSYDVKMKEKGDIPEGYSVSREKKERFSLILESASTNQTSMYLCASSLLRSGNTIYFGEGSWLTVV.

The rearrangement joins TRBV29-1 to TRBJ1-2; D is ambiguous. Germline V gene data show CDR1 as SQVTM and CDR2 as ANQGSEA. V was pared by 7 bases and J by 4 bases, with 19 bases between. This CDR3 has 14 residues. CDR3 nucleotides: TGCAGCGCCGCTAAGCAAGTTGGTAGCTATGGCTACACCTTC. Amino acid sequence: CSAAKQVGSYGYTF.

This clone appeared once. The J gene is TRBJ2-5, the V gene TRBV4-1; TRBD1 matches 11 bases. V lost 3 bases to trimming and J lost 1 base; unmatched junction nucleotides: 7. The CDR3 is 17 residues long. Germline V CDR1 and CDR2: MGHRA, YSYEKL. CDR3 DNA: TGCGCCAGCAGCCACTCCTGGACAGGGGGCATCCAAGAGACCCAGTACTTC. Its translation is CASSHSWTGGIQETQYF.

This clone was detected once. The chain has TRBV15 and TRBJ2-5, with a weak D call TRBD1 (5 bases). V was clipped by 0 bases and J by 1 base, with 12 bases between them. CDR1 and CDR2 from the germline V gene are LNHNV and YYDKDF (reference sequence). The length of the CDR3 is 16 residues. The CDR3 is CATSRDRDSFQETQYF. The CDR3 DNA sequence: TGTGCCACCAGCAGAGATCGTGACAGCTTCCAAGAGACCCAGTACTTC.

The chain has TRBV5-1 and TRBJ2-7, with D tentatively TRBD2 (6 bases). The CDR3 totals 16 residues. CDR1 and CDR2 from the germline V gene are SGHRS and YFSETQ. The ends were cut back, 8 bases at V and 5 bases at J, with 26 bases in the middle. For the CDR3, the DNA is TGCGCCAGTAGACTAGGCTTCGGAGAAAAGGCCAACGAGCAGTACTTC. Protein sequence: CASRLGFGEKANEQYF.

V gene TRBV2 combines with J gene TRBJ1-2, with 9 bases that match TRBD1. This CDR3 is built from 12 residues. Germline CDR1 is SNHLY and CDR2 is FYNNEI. The J segment lost 6 bases and the V segment lost 5 bases, leaving 1 base of the junction unmatched. As DNA, the CDR3 is TGTGCCAGCAGTAGGGACAGGGATGGCTACACCTTC. Translating gives CASSRDRDGYTF.

J is TRBJ2-1 and V is TRBV30; D may be TRBD2 (6 bases). CDR3 length: 16 residues. Germline V CDR1 and CDR2: GTSNPN, SVGIG (reference sequence). The V and J ends lost 3 bases and 4 bases respectively, with 19 bases between them. CDR3 residues: CAWRGDGGVAYNEQFF. The CDR3 DNA sequence: TGTGCCTGGAGGGGGGACGGGGGAGTGGCATACAATGAGCAGTTCTTC.

In its sample, this clone was seen once. CDR3 protein: CASSPRLAGGELFF. The DNA of the CDR3 is TGTGCCAGCAGCCCTCGCTTGGCGGGCGGGGAGCTGTTTTTT. This chain connects TRBV7-9 to TRBJ2-2, with a weak D call TRBD2 (5 bases). CDR3 length equals 14 residues. CDR1 and CDR2 from the germline V gene are SEHNR and FQNEAQ (reference sequence). Trimming pared 5 bases from V and 7 bases from J, leaving 14 bases between.

This rearrangement joins TRBV5-5 to TRBJ2-3, with a tentative D call TRBD2 (5 bases). Germline V gene sequence: CDR1 SGHKS, CDR2 YYEKEE (reference sequence). V lost 4 bases to trimming and J lost 4 bases, with 19 bases between them. The CDR3 spans 16 residues. CDR3 residues: CASSLGLRRGADTQYF. The CDR3 bases are TGTGCCAGCAGCCTAGGACTCCGGAGAGGTGCAGATACGCAGTATTTT.

On this clone: The identical CDR3 is also encoded by other nucleotide sequences in the sample. V usage is TRBV5-1 and J usage is TRBJ1-1, with D perhaps matching TRBD1 (5 bases). The V end was cut by 4 bases, the J end by 1 base, with 11 bases between. Looked up from germline, CDR1 is SGHRS and CDR2 is YFSETQ. This CDR3 comprises 14 residues. The CDR3 bases are TGCGCCAGCAGCCCCGGGACCCCGAACACTGAAGCTTTCTTT. The encoded protein is CASSPGTPNTEAFF.

This clone was seen just once. The chain uses TRBV6-5 and TRBJ1-2, with 9 nucleotides matching TRBD1. This CDR3 is built from 15 residues. Germline V gives CDR1 MNHEY, CDR2 SVGAGI. The trim removed 5 bases at V and 4 bases at J, leaving 8 bases unmatched. The CDR3 protein is CASSPQGALTYGYTF. The CDR3 DNA reads TGTGCCAGCAGTCCACAGGGGGCTCTCACCTATGGCTACACCTTC.

V is TRBV18 and J is TRBJ1-5; possible D gene TRBD1, 6 bases. This CDR3 is 16 amino acids long. The germline V and J ends were trimmed by 8 bases and 1 base, with 18 bases remaining between them. The germline CDR1 and CDR2 sequences are KGHSH and LQKENI. The CDR3 DNA sequence: TGTGCCAGCGCGCAAGGGGGGGGTAAGAGCAATCAGCCCCAGCATTTT. Translation: CASAQGGGKSNQPQHF.

The J gene is TRBJ1-6, the V gene TRBV9; D is unclear. The CDR3 totals 15 residues. Looked up from germline, CDR1 is SGDLS and CDR2 is YYNGEE. Deletions cut 0 bases from V and 6 bases from J, with 10 bases between. For the CDR3, the DNA is TGTGCCAGCAGCGTAGAACCCAGCGGTAATTCACCCCTCCACTTT. This encodes CASSVEPSGNSPLHF. The full variable domain, with the rest looked up from reference TRBV9 and TRBJ1-6, is DSGVTQTPKHLITATGQRVTLRCSPRSGDLSVYWYQQSLDQGLQFLIQYYNGEERAKGNILERFSAQQFPDLHSELNLSSLELGDSALYFCASSVEPSGNSPLHFGNGTRLTVT.

The genes are TRBV6-4 and TRBJ2-6; D is undetermined. The CDR3 covers 15 residues. Germline CDR1 MRHNA, CDR2 SNTAGT. Trimming removed 0 bases from V and 0 bases from J, with 3 bases in between. CDR3 sequence: CASSDSYSGANVLTF. The CDR3 bases are TGTGCCAGCAGTGACTCTTACTCTGGGGCCAACGTCCTGACTTTC.

The rearrangement joins TRBV28 to TRBJ2-7, with a weak D call TRBD2 (5 bases). The V end was cut by 1 base, the J end by 8 bases, with 9 bases between. From germline, CDR1 is MDHEN and CDR2 SYDVKM. This CDR3 has 12 amino acids. CDR3 sequence (DNA): TGTGCCAGCAGTTTATCCTCCGGGAAGCAGTACTTC. Protein product: CASSLSSGKQYF.

The rearrangement uses TRBV21-1 and TRBJ1-1; the table's D call, TRBD1, was not checked against the DNA. TRBV21-1 is an annotated pseudogene. The CDR3 has 11 amino acids. The CDR3 coding sequence is TGTGCCAGCACCCAGGGCCCTGAAGCTTTCTTT. Amino acid sequence: CASTQGPEAFF.

The rearrangement links TRBV30 to TRBJ2-6; D gene uncertain. V was shortened by 4 bases and J by 0 bases, with 4 bases between the two germline ends. There are 13 residues in the CDR3. Germline V gene data show CDR1 as GTSNPN and CDR2 as SVGIG (reference sequence). CDR3 in amino acids: CAWTVSGANVLTF. The CDR3 region has the DNA TGTGCCTGGACTGTCTCTGGGGCCAACGTCCTGACTTTC.

The chain combines TRBV28 with TRBJ2-1; D perhaps matches TRBD2 (5 bases). Trimming shortened V by 6 bases and J by 3 bases, and 15 bases separated the two germline ends. In germline, CDR1 is MDHEN, CDR2 SYDVKM. This CDR3 has 15 residues. DNA of the CDR3: TGTGCCAGCAGCGGAGGACTTCAAGGCTACAATGAGCAGTTCTTC. Its translation is CASSGGLQGYNEQFF.

The rearrangement joins TRBV15 to TRBJ2-1; no clear D gene. V was trimmed by 6 bases and J by 0 bases, leaving 9 bases between them. The germline gives CDR1 LNHNV, CDR2 YYDKDF (reference sequence). The CDR3 is made up of 14 amino acids. CDR3 coding DNA: TGTGCCACCAGTCTACAACCCTCCTACAATGAGCAGTTCTTC. Its translation: CATSLQPSYNEQFF. The variable domain in full, completed from reference TRBV15 and TRBJ2-1, reads DAMVIQNPRYQVTQFGKPVTLSCSQTLNHNVMYWYQQKSSQAPKLLFHYYDKDFNNEADTPDNFQSRRPNTSFCFLDIRSPGLGDTAMYLCATSLQPSYNEQFFGPGTRLTVL.

The rearrangement joins TRBV6-2 or TRBV6-3 to TRBJ1-2; 7 nucleotides align to TRBD1. V gave up 5 bases and J gave up 3 bases; unmatched junction bases: 3. The CDR3 covers 13 residues. Germline V lookup: CDR1 MNHEY, CDR2 SVGEGT. The DNA for the CDR3 is TGTGCCAGCAGTAACAGGGGTTACTATGGCTACACCTTC. It translates to CASSNRGYYGYTF.

This rearrangement joins TRBV30 to TRBJ2-2; TRBD1 aligns across 8 bases. V gave up 6 bases and J gave up 7 bases; unmatched junction bases: 4. Germline CDR1 and CDR2: GTSNPN and SVGIG (reference sequence). The CDR3 has 12 amino acids. CDR3 coding DNA: TGTGCCTGCCGACAGGGGAACGGGGAGCTGTTTTTT. It is translated as CACRQGNGELFF.

The chain couples TRBV5-1 to TRBJ2-1, with D possibly being TRBD2 (5 bases). The CDR3 has 17 amino acids. The germline V gene has CDR1 SGHRS and CDR2 YFSETQ. Deletions cut 0 bases from V and 0 bases from J, with 13 bases between. The CDR3 sequence is CASSLVGLGSSYNEQFF. The CDR3 DNA reads as TGCGCCAGCAGCTTGGTAGGTTTGGGGAGCTCCTACAATGAGCAGTTCTTC.

This chain links TRBV29-1 with TRBJ2-7, with 12 bases matching TRBD2. The CDR3 runs 19 residues. With 6 bases clipped from V and 3 bases from J, the junction kept 21 bases outside the gene matches. CDR1 SQVTM and CDR2 ANQGSEA come from the germline V gene. The CDR3 spells CSVVPGAFARTSGIYEQYF. The CDR3 DNA follows: TGCAGCGTGGTACCAGGGGCCTTTGCCAGGACTAGCGGGATCTACGAGCAGTACTTC.

The chain combines TRBV11-2 with TRBJ2-1; D may be TRBD2 (5 bases). Trimming removed 4 bases from V and 7 bases from J, with 14 bases in between. The length of the CDR3 is 14 residues. Germline assignment: CDR1 SGHAT and CDR2 FQNNGV. CDR3 DNA sequence: TGTGCCAGCAGCTCCTCGGACTCCCGGAATGAGCAGTTCTTC. It translates to CASSSSDSRNEQFF.

For this clone: Other DNA sequences within the sample encode an identical CDR3. This chain connects TRBV24-1 to TRBJ2-1; D gene ambiguous. This CDR3 spans 12 amino acids. Germline CDR1 and CDR2: KGHDR and SFDVKD. Trimming took off 4 bases at V and 7 bases at J, with 7 bases between the two ends. The CDR3 spells CATSDLDNEQFF. The CDR3 nucleotides read TGTGCCACCAGTGACCTGGATAATGAGCAGTTCTTC.

This chain uses TRBV7-2 with TRBJ2-7; D may be TRBD2 (6 bases). Germline V gene lookup returns CDR1 SGHTA and CDR2 FQGNSA. This CDR3 comprises 15 residues. V lost 4 bases and J 2 bases, leaving 15 bases between the germline ends. The CDR3 sequence is CASSSVAVDAYEQYF. CDR3 DNA sequence: TGTGCCAGCAGCTCGGTAGCGGTGGACGCCTACGAGCAGTACTTC.

This chain links TRBV5-1 with TRBJ2-5; 12 positions match TRBD2. With 3 bases clipped from V and 5 bases from J, the junction kept 8 bases outside the gene matches. This CDR3 contains 16 residues. CDR1 SGHRS and CDR2 YFSETQ come from the germline V gene. CDR3 residues: CASSSRLAGVGETQYF. The CDR3 nucleotides are TGCGCCAGCAGCTCCAGACTAGCGGGAGTGGGGGAGACCCAGTACTTC.

This clone was seen a single time. The chain uses TRBV27 and TRBJ2-1, with a possible D match to TRBD2 (5 bases). This CDR3 contains 17 residues. The V end was cut by 5 bases, the J end by 4 bases, with 21 bases between. Germline V lookup: CDR1 MNHEY, CDR2 SMNVEV (reference sequence). This CDR3 reads CASSPKRALALYNEQFF. The CDR3 DNA is TGTGCCAGCAGTCCGAAGAGGGCTCTAGCACTTTACAATGAGCAGTTCTTC.

A word on this clone: This CDR3 is also generated by other DNA sequences in the sample. The chain has TRBV20-1 and TRBJ2-5, with TRBD2 as a possible D gene (5 bases). V was pared by 7 bases and J by 5 bases, with 11 bases between. From germline, CDR1 is DFQATT and CDR2 SNEGSKA (reference sequence). The CDR3 has 11 residues. In DNA, the CDR3 is TGCAGTGTTCTAGCCGAGGAGACCCAGTACTTC. It codes for CSVLAEETQYF.

The V call is TRBV18, the J call TRBJ1-2; no clear D. The CDR3 covers 13 residues. V was clipped by 0 bases and J by 3 bases, with 5 bases between them. Germline V gives CDR1 KGHSH, CDR2 LQKENI. The CDR3 here is CASSPPRDYGYTF. Written as DNA, the CDR3 is TGTGCCAGCTCACCACCGCGGGACTATGGCTACACCTTC. The full variable domain, in which reference TRBV18 and TRBJ1-2 provide the parts outside the CDR3, is NAGVMQNPRHLVRRRGQEARLRCSPMKGHSHVYWYRQLPEEGLKFMVYLQKENIIDESGMPKERFSAEFPKEGPSILRIQQVVRGDSAAYFCASSPPRDYGYTFGSGTRLTVV.

This rearrangement joins TRBV28 to TRBJ2-7; D remains unclear. Germline values: CDR1 MDHEN, CDR2 SYDVKM. The germline V and J ends were trimmed by 5 bases and 0 bases, with 17 bases remaining between them. CDR3 size: 16 residues. CDR3 coding DNA: TGTGCCAGCAGTCCGGTTAAGGCCTCCCTCTCCTACGAGCAGTACTTC. It codes for CASSPVKASLSYEQYF. The variable domain in full, with the rest retrieved from reference TRBV28 and TRBJ2-7, is DVKVTQSSRYLVKRTGEKVFLECVQDMDHENMFWYRQDPGLGLRLIYFSYDVKMKEKGDIPEGYSVSREKKERFSLILESASTNQTSMYLCASSPVKASLSYEQYFGPGTRLTVT.